The next 27 T cell receptor beta chains were all read from a single sample in a study of OX40 agonist ivuxolimab in advanced cancers. Assay: immunoSEQ multiplex PCR; the TCRdb copy retains only in-frame clones and omits some. This sample has tens of thousands of clones; around 91% occur once, and the top ten carry about 0.3%. The sequenced sample was CD4+ or CD8+ T cells sorted from blood, obtained in a trial of the OX40 agonist ivuxolimab. The origin of the receptors is an adult with an advanced solid tumor such as melanoma, head and neck, liver or kidney cancer.

The J gene is TRBJ2-4, the V gene TRBV18, with 9 bases lining up with TRBD2. Germline loops: CDR1 KGHSH, CDR2 LQKENI. The CDR3 contains 16 residues. J lost 0 bases, V lost 3 bases, and 3 bases had no gene match. The DNA of the CDR3 is TGTGCCAGCTCACCGACTAGCGGTATAGCCAAAAACATTCAGTACTTC. Its protein product is CASSPTSGIAKNIQYF.

The J gene is TRBJ2-5, the V gene TRBV5-4; D perhaps matches TRBD2 (5 bases). The CDR3 covers 13 residues. Germline CDR1 reads SGHNT; CDR2 reads YYREEE (reference sequence). V was cut by 4 bases and J by 3 bases, with 10 bases left in between. The CDR3 DNA reads TGTGCCAGCAGCATGAAAGCGGAAGAGACCCAGTACTTC. Its protein is CASSMKAEETQYF.

The chain uses TRBV6-5 and TRBJ2-3; 9 positions match TRBD2. The CDR3 is 15 amino acids. Per the germline V gene, CDR1 is MNHEY and CDR2 is SVGAGI. V trimming: 2 bases; J trimming: 5 bases; junction bases outside the gene matches: 5. The CDR3 here is CASSYGAGGVDTQYF. CDR3 bases: TGTGCCAGCAGTTACGGCGCGGGGGGGGTAGATACGCAGTATTTT.

The chain combines TRBV9 with TRBJ1-4, with TRBD1 as a possible D gene (5 bases). This CDR3 has 15 residues. From germline, CDR1 is SGDLS and CDR2 YYNGEE. Trimming left V 4 bases short and J 2 bases short, with 12 bases between. DNA of the CDR3: TGTGCCAGCAGCCCATCGGGGACTACTAATGAAAAACTGTTTTTT. Protein: CASSPSGTTNEKLFF.

This rearrangement joins TRBV18 to TRBJ2-1, with TRBD1 identical over 8 bases. V lost 5 bases to trimming and J lost 7 bases; unmatched junction nucleotides: 13. In germline, CDR1 is KGHSH, CDR2 LQKENI. This CDR3 has 16 residues. The CDR3 loop is CASSSKHRGVGNEQFF. The CDR3 DNA is TGTGCCAGCTCATCAAAGCACAGGGGGGTCGGGAATGAGCAGTTCTTC.

This chain uses TRBV5-5 with TRBJ2-1; TRBD2 matches at 8 bases. The germline V gene encodes CDR1 SGHKS and CDR2 YYEKEE (reference sequence). V was pared by 6 bases and J by 8 bases, with 7 bases of the junction left unmatched. The CDR3 covers 13 residues. Written as DNA, the CDR3 is TGTGCCAGCACCTTCGGGGGGGCCTATGAGCAGTTCTTC. Protein sequence: CASTFGGAYEQFF.

The J gene is TRBJ2-5, the V gene TRBV5-8; 10 bases fit TRBD1. With 4 bases clipped from V and 4 bases from J, the junction kept 7 bases outside the gene matches. The CDR3 has 15 amino acids. CDR1 is SGHTS, CDR2 YDEGEE, per germline. The CDR3 is CASSPGTGVRETQYF. The CDR3 DNA reads TGTGCCAGCAGCCCTGGGACAGGGGTTAGAGAGACCCAGTACTTC.

The V call is TRBV6-1, the J call TRBJ2-3; D not certain. V dropped 0 bases and J dropped 3 bases, with 1 base sitting between them. The germline V gene has CDR1 MNHNS and CDR2 SASEGT. The CDR3 runs to 12 residues. The chain's CDR3 is CASSEATDTQYF. DNA of the CDR3: TGTGCCAGCAGTGAAGCAACAGATACGCAGTATTTT.

The V and J genes are TRBV2 and TRBJ1-5, with D maybe TRBD1 (6 bases). Per germline, CDR1 SNHLY and CDR2 FYNNEI. V was cut by 5 bases and J by 7 bases, with 21 bases left in between. The CDR3 runs to 16 residues. DNA of the CDR3: TGTGCCAGCAGTCCAGAGACAGGTTCTCTGGGGCAGCCCCAGCATTTT. Translation gives CASSPETGSLGQPQHF. Variable domain in full (rest from reference TRBV2 and TRBJ1-5): EPEVTQTPSHQVTQMGQEVILRCVPISNHLYFYWYRQILGQKVEFLVSFYNNEISEKSEIFDDQFSVERPDGSNFTLKIRSTKLEDSAMYFCASSPETGSLGQPQHFGDGTRLSIL.

The chain joins TRBV7-8 to TRBJ2-2; possibly TRBD2 for D (6 bases). Germline V gives CDR1 SGHVS, CDR2 FQNEAQ. This CDR3 is 16 amino acids long. Trimming removed 0 bases at V and 4 bases at J, with 12 bases between. The CDR3 is CASSLARGRGTGELFF. DNA for the CDR3: TGTGCCAGCAGCTTAGCGCGTGGGCGGGGCACCGGGGAGCTGTTTTTT.

This clone was counted a single time. This chain links TRBV9 with TRBJ1-2; D gene uncertain. The CDR3 sequence is 15 residues long. CDR1 is SGDLS, CDR2 YYNGEE, per germline. V lost 2 bases, J lost 5 bases, and 16 bases lay in between. The CDR3 DNA reads as TGTGCCAGCAGCGTGTCGGCCGAGACGGCTTATGGCTACACCTTC. It is translated as CASSVSAETAYGYTF.

The genes are TRBV11-1 and TRBJ2-1; 10 bases agree with TRBD1. The CDR3 is 15 residues long. Trimming at V came to 4 bases and at J to 2 bases, leaving 2 bases not matched to a gene. Germline values: CDR1 SGHAT, CDR2 FQDESV (reference sequence). CDR3 region: CASSYGQGAYNEQFF. The CDR3 DNA is TGTGCCAGCAGCTACGGACAGGGGGCCTACAATGAGCAGTTCTTC.

This sequence joins TRBV11-2 and TRBJ2-1, with D unclear. This CDR3 comprises 15 residues. Germline CDR1 reads SGHAT; CDR2 reads FQNNGV. V was trimmed by 3 bases and J by 0 bases, leaving 9 bases between them. CDR3: CASSLIQSSYNEQFF. The CDR3 region has the DNA TGTGCCAGCAGCTTGATACAGAGCTCCTACAATGAGCAGTTCTTC.

The chain links TRBV9 to TRBJ2-1, with 8 bases that match TRBD2. Germline assignment: CDR1 SGDLS and CDR2 YYNGEE. With 3 bases clipped from V and 5 bases from J, the junction kept 10 bases outside the gene matches. The CDR3 sequence is 16 residues long. DNA for the CDR3: TGTGCCAGCAGCGCCCGCGGACTAGCCTTAAACAATGAGCAGTTCTTC. Its translation is CASSARGLALNNEQFF.

In this sample, this clone turned up a few times. The rearrangement links TRBV4-1 to TRBJ2-1; perhaps TRBD2 as D (6 bases). The length of the CDR3 is 15 residues. CDR1 MGHRA and CDR2 YSYEKL come from the germline V gene. The V gene lost 0 bases and the J gene lost 4 bases, with 10 bases spanning the gap. This CDR3 reads CASSQDEEGYNEQFF. CDR3 coding DNA: TGCGCCAGCAGCCAAGATGAGGAGGGGTACAATGAGCAGTTCTTC.

This clone came up once. The chain is built from TRBV30 and TRBJ1-1, with D uncertain. The germline CDR1 and CDR2 sequences are GTSNPN and SVGIG (reference sequence). V was cut by 1 base and J by 3 bases, with 9 bases left in between. CDR3 length equals 13 residues. The CDR3 spells CAWSATTYTEAFF. CDR3 bases: TGTGCCTGGAGTGCAACGACCTACACTGAAGCTTTCTTT.

V is TRBV5-1 and J is TRBJ1-6; 7 bases agree with TRBD1. J gave up 4 bases and V 4 bases, and 5 bases lay outside the gene matches. Germline V CDR1 and CDR2: SGHRS, YFSETQ. This CDR3 is built from 15 residues. This CDR3 reads CASSVDRTYNSPLHF. Here the CDR3 DNA reads TGCGCCAGCAGCGTGGACAGGACTTATAATTCACCCCTCCACTTT.

This clone was recorded once. This rearrangement joins TRBV28 to TRBJ1-2, with D uncertain. Trimming shortened V by 4 bases and J by 13 bases, and 13 bases separated the two germline ends. The germline gives CDR1 MDHEN, CDR2 SYDVKM. This CDR3 comprises 11 residues. The CDR3 here is CASSSSLWCTF. The CDR3 DNA sequence: TGTGCCAGCAGTTCTTCCCTCTGGTGCACCTTC.

The CDR3 DNA reads TGTGCCAGCAGCTTAGCGGCCACCTACGAGCAGTACTTC. Protein sequence: CASSLAATYEQYF. The chain uses TRBV11-2 and TRBJ2-7; D remains unclear. CDR3 length: 13 amino acids. Germline CDR1 and CDR2: SGHAT and FQNNGV. With 1 base removed from V and 2 bases from J, the gap between germline ends came to 6 bases.

The chain employs TRBV15 and TRBJ2-3; 9 bases map to TRBD1. Trimming at V came to 5 bases and at J to 4 bases, leaving 13 bases not matched to a gene. CDR3 length: 17 amino acids. Germline V lookup: CDR1 LNHNV, CDR2 YYDKDF (reference sequence). CDR3 DNA: TGTGCCACCAGCCCCACCCGGGGACAGGGTCACGCAGATACGCAGTATTTT. Its translation: CATSPTRGQGHADTQYF. Drawing the rest from reference TRBV15 and TRBJ2-3, the complete variable domain is DAMVIQNPRYQVTQFGKPVTLSCSQTLNHNVMYWYQQKSSQAPKLLFHYYDKDFNNEADTPDNFQSRRPNTSFCFLDIRSPGLGDTAMYLCATSPTRGQGHADTQYFGPGTRLTVL.

The rearrangement uses TRBV6-1 and TRBJ2-5; 10 bases fit TRBD1. V was clipped by 4 bases and J by 4 bases; unmatched bases: 15. CDR1 is MNHNS and CDR2 is SASEGT in the germline V gene. This CDR3 spans 18 amino acids. The CDR3 sequence is CASSAIGVKTGGRETQYF. In DNA, the CDR3 is TGTGCCAGCAGTGCGATAGGAGTCAAGACAGGGGGCAGAGAGACCCAGTACTTC.

This clone was detected only once. At one end, the junction sequence differs from germline, possibly due to a read error. The chain combines TRBV7-9 with TRBJ1-6; the D is unclear. The CDR3 contains 13 residues. Germline V lookup: CDR1 SEHNR, CDR2 FQNEAQ (reference sequence). The CDR3 sequence: CASSLDGNSPLYF. The CDR3, as DNA: TGTGCCAGCAGCTTAGACGGGAATTCACCCCTCTACTTT.

V and J are TRBV6-6 and TRBJ2-7, with a tentative D call TRBD2 (6 bases). Trimming took off 1 base at V and 0 bases at J, with 7 bases between the two ends. This CDR3 is 14 amino acids long. CDR1 and CDR2 from the germline V gene are MNHNY and SVGAGI (reference sequence). In DNA form, the CDR3 reads TGTGCCAGCAGTTACTACGGGGGCTCCTACGAGCAGTACTTC. This codes for CASSYYGGSYEQYF.

This sequence joins TRBV5-5 and TRBJ1-2; D ambiguous. CDR3 size: 14 residues. The germline CDR1 and CDR2 sequences are SGHKS and YYEKEE (reference sequence). V dropped 4 bases and J dropped 4 bases, with 14 bases sitting between them. The CDR3 sequence: CASSVDPGTYGYTF. CDR3 sequence (DNA): TGTGCCAGCAGCGTGGATCCCGGTACCTATGGCTACACCTTC.

The chain recombines TRBV19 with TRBJ1-5; D is unresolved. This CDR3 contains 15 residues. The V gene's germline CDR1 is LNHDA and CDR2 SQIVND (reference sequence). Trimming took 4 bases from V and 16 from J, leaving 26 bases between them. CDR3 sequence reads: CASSTSLVYARDTHF. Here the CDR3 DNA reads TGTGCCAGTAGTACCTCCTTAGTATATGCCAGAGATACACATTTT.

The chain combines TRBV29-1 with TRBJ2-5, with TRBD2 as a possible D gene (7 bases). The V gene lost 4 bases and the J gene lost 5 bases, with 17 bases spanning the gap. Germline CDR1 is SQVTM and CDR2 is ANQGSEA. The CDR3 runs to 14 residues. The CDR3 loop is CSVVRGRSGETQYF. DNA for the CDR3: TGCAGCGTTGTGCGGGGGCGGTCGGGGGAGACCCAGTACTTC.

The chain is built from TRBV11-2 and TRBJ2-2, with 9 bases fitting TRBD1. From germline, CDR1 is SGHAT and CDR2 FQNNGV. The CDR3 has 15 amino acids. The trim removed 5 bases at V and 3 bases at J, leaving 4 bases unmatched. The CDR3 DNA sequence: TGTGCCAGCAGCCGGACAGGGGCGGACACCGGGGAGCTGTTTTTT. This translates into CASSRTGADTGELFF.